The sequence of this TCR beta chain was determined in a study of CD8 T cells in Susac syndrome. Findings of the study overall: It was acknowledged in the study that the number of individuals who were included in its TCR sequencing and HLA analysis was relatively small.

cDNA came from approximately 0.5 to 1 ug RNA primed by random hexamers. Via MiXCR, TCRdb re-called the immunoSEQ multiplex PCR reads, giving one row per CDR3 protein. Here the sample spans approximately 160,000 distinct CDR3 sequences, about 93% being singletons. The sequenced target, TCR beta, came from blood CD8+ and CD4+ T cells. Healthy donors constituted the controls, which were matched for age and sex. It was negative isolation that provided the CD8+ and CD4+ T cells, whereas TEMRA cells were enriched by FACS. As concerns this clonotype: Its target is unknown.

Germline CDR1 reads SQVTM; CDR2 reads ANQGSEA. This CDR3 comprises 13 residues. Trimming cost V 5 bases and J 0 bases, with 5 bases left between them. Sample: CD4+ T cells from PBMCs. V usage is TRBV29-1 and J usage is TRBJ2-6, with unresolved D. The receptor comes from a human donor in good health. The DNA of the CDR3 is TGCAGCGTTAGACTCTCTGGGGCCAACGTCCTGACTTTC. Translated, it gives CSVRLSGANVLTF.